These T cell receptor beta chains were read from a single sample in a study of CD8+ T cells in alopecia areata. Using immunoSEQ multiplex PCR, the repertoire was profiled, and TCRdb retains in-frame clones only, with some absent. The sample has some 110,000 clones, about two fifths seen once. The sequenced material came from CD4+ T cells sorted from blood. These receptors came from a human donor with alopecia areata. Both conserved end residues are part of each CDR3. A D gene is named only where the DNA matches it firmly. Not every row has a clone size; where given, it reads once, few, many or a size class.

J,length,V,D,size,DNA,CDR3
TRBJ2-2,15,TRBV7-9,-,-,TGTGCCAGCACCCTAGGACTCCGGAACACCGGGGAGCTGTTTTTT,CASTLGLRNTGELFF
TRBJ2-1,14,TRBV28,TRBD1,-,TGTGCCAGTATACAGGGGACCTCCTACAATGAGCAGTTCTTC,CASIQGTSYNEQFF
TRBJ1-5,13,TRBV28,-,few,TGTGCCAGCAGCCCTGACGGCAATCAGCCCCAGCATTTT,CASSPDGNQPQHF
TRBJ2-1,15,TRBV7-2,-,-,TGTGCCAGCAGCTTCCGACGGCTGGGCTACAATGAGCAGTTCTTC,CASSFRRLGYNEQFF
TRBJ1-1,11,TRBV23-1,-,-,TGCGCCAGCGGGGGGAACACTGAAGCTTTCTTT,CASGGNTEAFF
TRBJ2-7,13,TRBV4-3,-,once,TGCGCCAGCAGCCAGCTTACAGGATACGAGCAGTACTTC,CASSQLTGYEQYF
TRBJ2-3,11,TRBV5-1,-,few,TGCGCCAGCAGCTGGACCGGGGAGCAGTATTTT,CASSWTGEQYF
TRBJ1-1,13,TRBV28,-,few,TGTGCCAGTTCTTACCCGATGAACACTGAAGCTTTCTTT,CASSYPMNTEAFF
TRBJ2-2,15,TRBV30,TRBD1,few,TGTGCCTCCATATCGCGGACAGGGAACACCGGGGAGCTGTTTTTT,CASISRTGNTGELFF
TRBJ2-3,15,TRBV29-1,-,few,TGCAGCGTTGAAACTATCGGGGGACGTTCAGATACGCAGTATTTT,CSVETIGGRSDTQYF
TRBJ2-5,13,TRBV25-1,-,few,TGTGCCAGCTCATTACAGCTCCAAGAGACCCAGTACTTC,CASSLQLQETQYF
TRBJ2-1,16,TRBV29-1,-,-,TGCAGCGTTGACCCCCGTAGTAGGGGGGCCTACAATGAGCAGTTCTTC,CSVDPRSRGAYNEQFF